Only one count was recorded for the clone carrying this T cell receptor (beta chain). Its antigen is unknown. Produced via immunoSEQ multiplex PCR; TCRdb's table is partial and in-frame only. The data hold about 88,000 clones, with over 90% observed a single time. These data are taken from a study of graft-versus-host responses after intestinal transplantation. Study context: As for transplant type, recipients had multivisceral, liver-intestinal, or isolated intestinal grafts. Recipients across the board were started on anti-thymocyte globulin induction, then kept on tacrolimus and steroids for about 3 years. Study-wide results and caveats: Allograft graft-versus-host to host-versus-graft clonal ratios ran high in patients with graft-donor T cell macrochimerism. GvH clones surfaced in recipient marrow, some emerging earlier in ileum or blood.

V shed 4 bases, J shed 6 bases, and the junction held 10 bases outside the gene matches. This CDR3 is built from 15 residues. CDR1 is SGHRS and CDR2 is YFSETQ in the germline V gene. The V and J genes are TRBV5-1 and TRBJ1-2, with TRBD1 matching over 9 bases. The specimen was unstimulated CD4+ T cells sorted from spleen or lymph node cells, collected before transplant. This receptor was taken from a human donor who was the organ donor for an intestinal transplant. The CDR3 region is CASSIGDRDGDGYTF. The CDR3 DNA follows: TGCGCCAGCAGCATAGGGGACAGGGACGGCGATGGCTACACCTTC.